Each of the 32 T cell receptor beta chains below was sequenced from the same sample in a study of blood T cell repertoires in COVID-19 (dated by TCRdb to 2020 to 2021). Libraries were made using the immunoSEQ multiplex PCR assay. TCRdb obtained this table from immuneACCESS and retained in-frame rearrangements with V and J assigned. These tables miss some clones; where compared with another copy, unresolved V genes account for less than half of the shortfall, and the remainder is unexplained. The table for this sample lists around 200,000 clones; about 88% of them were counted only once. The top ten clones comprise roughly 7% of the sample. Sequencing input: peripheral blood. Receptors originate from a woman older than 75 in a cohort sampled during active or convalescent COVID-19.

This clone was seen once. The V call is TRBV6-5, the J call TRBJ1-1, with D possibly TRBD1 on 6 matching bases. The CDR3 has 15 amino acids. Germline V lookup: CDR1 MNHEY, CDR2 SVGAGI. V lost 9 bases, J lost 0 bases, and 17 bases lay in between. The CDR3 is CASSPRGGVNTEAFF. As DNA, the CDR3 is TGTGCCAGTTCCCCCAGGGGCGGTGTGAACACTGAAGCTTTCTTT.

V is TRBV7-7 and J is TRBJ2-1, with D uncertain. V lost 3 bases and J lost 8, with 11 bases in between. Germline assignment: CDR1 SSHAT and CDR2 FNYEAQ (reference sequence). This CDR3 contains 13 residues. The CDR3: CASSFQVGDEQFF. The CDR3 DNA is TGTGCCAGCAGCTTTCAGGTCGGCGATGAGCAGTTCTTC.

The rearrangement uses TRBV6-5 and TRBJ2-7; TRBD1 matches 7 bases. This CDR3 contains 12 residues. Germline lookup yields CDR1 MNHEY and CDR2 SVGAGI. The J segment lost 4 bases and the V segment lost 6 bases, leaving 3 bases of the junction unmatched. The CDR3 is CASSDRVYEQYV. CDR3 DNA sequence: TGTGCCAGCAGCGACAGGGTGTACGAGCAGTACGTC.

V gene TRBV11-2 combines with J gene TRBJ1-3; no reliable D call. With 4 bases removed from V and 1 base from J, the gap between germline ends came to 8 bases. Per the germline V gene, CDR1 is SGHAT and CDR2 is FQNNGV. The CDR3 runs 14 residues. The CDR3 DNA reads as TGTGCCAGCAGCTCGGTCCGGTCTGGAAACACCATATATTTT. Amino acid sequence: CASSSVRSGNTIYF.

This chain uses TRBV27 with TRBJ1-1; no definite D call. CDR3 size: 16 residues. Trimming took 4 bases from V and 3 from J, leaving 18 bases between them. Germline-derived CDR1 and CDR2 are MNHEY and SMNVEV (reference sequence). The CDR3 nucleotides read TGTGCCAGCAGTTCGCTATGGAGGTCTCGGGACACTGAAGCTTTCTTT. Amino acid sequence: CASSSLWRSRDTEAFF.

This rearrangement joins TRBV24-1 to TRBJ2-1, with TRBD2 identical over 8 bases. V was pared by 3 bases and J by 6 bases, with 3 bases of the junction left unmatched. The V gene's germline CDR1 is KGHDR and CDR2 SFDVKD. The CDR3 extends over 14 amino acids. CDR3 in DNA: TGTGCCACCAGTGATGAGCGGGGGACCAATGAGCAGTTCTTC. It yields the protein CATSDERGTNEQFF.

The count of this clone is one. The V gene is TRBV2, the J gene TRBJ2-3, with 11 bases aligning to TRBD2. The V and J ends lost 2 bases and 0 bases, in that order; junction bases with no gene match: 4. This CDR3 is 17 amino acids long. Germline lookup yields CDR1 SNHLY and CDR2 FYNNEI. The CDR3 is CASSEKGLAASTDTQYF. CDR3 nucleotide sequence: TGTGCCAGCAGTGAAAAGGGACTAGCGGCGAGCACAGATACGCAGTATTTT.

The rearrangement joins TRBV11-3 to TRBJ2-5; 7 nucleotides match TRBD2. CDR1 is SGHNT and CDR2 is YENEEA in the germline V gene. Losses at the gene ends were 2 bases for V and 5 bases for J; bases not matched to a gene: 2. There are 13 residues in the CDR3. In DNA, the CDR3 is TGTGCCAGCAGCTTACTAGCGGATGAGACCCAGTACTTC. Protein sequence: CASSLLADETQYF.

This rearrangement joins TRBV27 to TRBJ1-2; D unresolved. Germline CDR1 reads MNHEY; CDR2 reads SMNVEV (reference sequence). This CDR3 contains 16 residues. The V end lost 5 bases, the J end lost 1 base, and 17 bases lay between the germline ends. In DNA form, the CDR3 reads TGTGCCAGCAGTCCCCCCCCCGGGTACCTTAACTATGGCTACACCTTC. Translated: CASSPPPGYLNYGYTF.

The chain links TRBV4-1 to TRBJ2-5; D may be TRBD1 (6 bases). Trimming shortened V by 4 bases and J by 5 bases, and 23 bases separated the two germline ends. CDR1 and CDR2 (germline): MGHRA, YSYEKL. The length of the CDR3 is 17 residues. Written as DNA, the CDR3 is TGCGCCAGCAGCCTTCCCCCACGAGGACAGTACCGGGAGACCCAGTACTTC. Its translation is CASSLPPRGQYRETQYF.

The chain has TRBV6-5 and TRBJ2-5; TRBD1 might be the D (5 bases). Deletions cut 6 bases from V and 4 bases from J, with 15 bases between. CDR1 MNHEY and CDR2 SVGAGI come from the germline V gene. CDR3 length equals 14 residues. The CDR3 DNA follows: TGTGCCAGCAGCTCCGCAGGGTTTGGAGAGACCCAGTACTTC. This gives the protein CASSSAGFGETQYF.

The chain employs TRBV7-6 and TRBJ2-7, with 12 bases that match TRBD2. This CDR3 has 17 residues. Trimming took 1 base from V and 1 from J; bases not matched to a gene: 5. The V gene's germline CDR1 is SGHVS and CDR2 FNYEAQ. The CDR3 loop is CASSLEQLAGGSYEQYF. The CDR3 DNA sequence: TGTGCCAGCAGCTTAGAGCAACTAGCGGGGGGTTCCTACGAGCAGTACTTC.

The chain couples TRBV28 to TRBJ1-4; D ambiguous. Trimming took off 6 bases at V and 8 bases at J, with 25 bases between the two ends. CDR1 and CDR2 from the germline V gene are MDHEN and SYDVKM. The CDR3 is 17 amino acids. CDR3 sequence reads: CASSNSGLSQNTEKLFF. The DNA of the CDR3 is TGTGCCAGCAGCAATTCCGGACTGTCACAGAATACCGAAAAACTGTTTTTT.

This chain links TRBV3-1 (or the pseudogene TRBV3-2) with TRBJ2-3, with 11 bases identical to TRBD2. The CDR3 consists of 17 residues. The germline gives CDR1 LGHDT, CDR2 YNNKEL (reference sequence). Trimming removed 3 bases from V and 0 bases from J; junction bases left unmatched: 5. The CDR3: CASSHARLAGSTDTQYF. In nucleotides, the CDR3 is TGTGCCAGCAGCCATGCCAGACTAGCGGGAAGCACAGATACGCAGTATTTT.

This clone was seen only a few times. The chain joins TRBV4-1 to TRBJ1-5; TRBD1 agrees at 9 bases. V lost 4 bases to trimming and J lost 6 bases; unmatched junction nucleotides: 1. The germline gives CDR1 MGHRA, CDR2 YSYEKL. This CDR3 has 13 residues. The CDR3 is CASSLGQGQPQHF. CDR3 nucleotide sequence: TGCGCCAGCAGCCTGGGACAGGGTCAGCCCCAGCATTTT.

V and J are TRBV30 and TRBJ2-1, with 7 bases matching TRBD2. CDR1 is GTSNPN and CDR2 is SVGIG in the germline V gene (reference sequence). With V trimmed by 4 bases and J by 4 bases, 4 bases remained unmatched. The CDR3 sequence is 13 residues long. Written as DNA, the CDR3 is TGTGCCTGGACTAGCGGAGTATACAATGAGCAGTTCTTC. This gives the protein CAWTSGVYNEQFF.

The CDR3 loop is CASSFSGRARSGDTQYF. The CDR3 DNA reads as TGTGCCAGCAGCTTCAGCGGGAGGGCCAGGTCGGGAGATACGCAGTATTTT. The J gene is TRBJ2-3, the V gene TRBV5-8; 10 positions match TRBD2. In germline, CDR1 is SGHTS, CDR2 YDEGEE. CDR3 length: 17 amino acids. V shed 2 bases, J shed 5 bases, and the junction held 11 bases outside the gene matches.

The chain couples TRBV6-5 to TRBJ1-2; D gene unclear. V lost 2 bases, J lost 7 bases, and 11 bases lay in between. The V gene's germline CDR1 is MNHEY and CDR2 SVGAGI. The CDR3 contains 13 residues. In DNA, the CDR3 is TGTGCCAGCAGTTACGGCTCACGGGGTGGCTACACCTTC. Translating gives CASSYGSRGGYTF.

This chain links TRBV9 with TRBJ2-6; 7 nucleotides align to TRBD2. Germline loops: CDR1 SGDLS, CDR2 YYNGEE. The CDR3 sequence is 18 residues long. J was trimmed by 6 bases and V by 4 bases; bases with no gene match: 16. The CDR3 here is CASSPQYGGSLAANVLTF. The DNA for the CDR3 is TGTGCCAGCAGCCCTCAGTACGGCGGGAGTCTAGCGGCCAACGTCCTGACTTTC.

The chain uses TRBV5-1 and TRBJ2-5; TRBD2 matches 12 bases. The CDR3 runs to 14 residues. V trimming: 7 bases; J trimming: 2 bases; junction bases outside the gene matches: 3. Germline values: CDR1 SGHRS, CDR2 YFSETQ. CDR3 sequence reads: CASGGLAGQETQYF. The CDR3 DNA sequence: TGCGCCAGCGGAGGACTAGCGGGGCAAGAGACCCAGTACTTC.

The chain couples TRBV4-1 to TRBJ1-1; D is ambiguous. The germline V gene encodes CDR1 MGHRA and CDR2 YSYEKL. Trimming shortened V by 0 bases and J by 4 bases, and 6 bases separated the two germline ends. The CDR3 spans 13 residues. The CDR3 region has the DNA TGCGCCAGCAGCCAAGAAGGAGGCACTGAAGCTTTCTTT. This translates into CASSQEGGTEAFF.

This clone turned up a few times. This chain connects TRBV3-1 (or the pseudogene TRBV3-2) to TRBJ1-1, with D possibly TRBD1 on 5 matching bases. V lost 7 bases, J lost 4 bases, and 16 bases lay in between. Germline V gene sequence: CDR1 LGHDT, CDR2 YNNKEL (reference sequence). The CDR3 sequence is 14 residues long. For the CDR3, the DNA is TGTGCCAGCAAATTGGGGCGGCTGGGCACTGAAGCTTTCTTT. Residues: CASKLGRLGTEAFF.

The CDR3 sequence is CASSLQGHRAQHF. Written as DNA, the CDR3 is TGTGCCAGCAGTTTACAGGGCCATCGGGCCCAGCATTTT. The chain links TRBV27 to TRBJ1-5; D might be TRBD1 (5 bases). Germline CDR1 and CDR2: MNHEY and SMNVEV (reference sequence). Deletions cut 2 bases from V and 11 bases from J, with 13 bases between. This CDR3 has 13 residues.

The chain recombines TRBV5-1 with TRBJ1-3; D ambiguous. Germline CDR1 reads SGHRS; CDR2 reads YFSETQ. This CDR3 has 13 amino acids. The V end was cut by 7 bases, the J end by 0 bases, with 8 bases between. CDR3 nucleotide sequence: TGCGCCAGCGTCGGAGGCTCTGGAAACACCATATATTTT. Translated: CASVGGSGNTIYF.

The V and J genes are TRBV2 and TRBJ2-3; a possible D gene is TRBD1 (6 bases). CDR1 is SNHLY and CDR2 is FYNNEI in the germline V gene. This CDR3 contains 16 residues. The V end lost 3 bases, the J end lost 0 bases, and 13 bases lay between the germline ends. The CDR3 spells CASSDPGQKSTDTQYF. As DNA, the CDR3 is TGTGCCAGCAGTGACCCCGGACAGAAAAGCACAGATACGCAGTATTTT.

This clone was seen once. The rearrangement uses TRBV3-1 (or the pseudogene TRBV3-2) and TRBJ2-3, with 7 bases aligning to TRBD2. V lost 2 bases, J lost 2 bases, and 4 bases stayed unmatched. CDR3 size: 15 residues. The germline V gene has CDR1 LGHDT and CDR2 YNNKEL (reference sequence). In DNA, the CDR3 is TGTGCCAGCAGCCAACACCGGGACTACACAGATACGCAGTATTTT. This gives the protein CASSQHRDYTDTQYF.

The chain employs TRBV3-1 (or the pseudogene TRBV3-2) and TRBJ2-7; D gene uncertain. V lost 4 bases and J lost 6, with 13 bases in between. The CDR3 is made up of 13 amino acids. In germline, CDR1 is LGHDT, CDR2 YNNKEL (reference sequence). CDR3 protein: CASSPMESGEQYF. DNA of the CDR3: TGTGCCAGCAGCCCAATGGAGTCCGGCGAGCAGTACTTC.

V is TRBV20-1 and J is TRBJ2-3; weak D call: TRBD2 (6 bases). The germline V gene has CDR1 DFQATT and CDR2 SNEGSKA (reference sequence). V lost 3 bases and J 4 bases, leaving 14 bases between the germline ends. The CDR3 has 14 amino acids. For the CDR3, the DNA is TGCAGTGCTAGTCCCCTCCTAGCGCCAGATACGCAGTATTTT. It yields the protein CSASPLLAPDTQYF.

This chain uses TRBV5-5 with TRBJ1-1; D perhaps matches TRBD1 (5 bases). The length of the CDR3 is 15 residues. The V gene's germline CDR1 is SGHKS and CDR2 YYEKEE (reference sequence). V was clipped by 6 bases and J by 0 bases, with 15 bases between them. CDR3 DNA sequence: TGTGCCAGCACCATAGGGGCAGGAATGAACACTGAAGCTTTCTTT. Its translation is CASTIGAGMNTEAFF. Looking up the rest from reference TRBV5-5 and TRBJ1-1 gives the full variable domain: DAGVTQSPTHLIKTRGQQVTLRCSPISGHKSVSWYQQVLGQGPQFIFQYYEKEERGRGNFPDRFSARQFPNYSSELNVNALLLGDSALYLCASTIGAGMNTEAFFGQGTRLTVV.

This chain links TRBV6-6 with TRBJ1-5, with D tentatively TRBD1 (5 bases). The CDR3 has 12 residues. Germline values: CDR1 MNHNY, CDR2 SVGAGI (reference sequence). The germline V and J ends were trimmed by 5 bases and 7 bases, with 9 bases remaining between them. The CDR3 sequence: CASSNTGQPQHF. CDR3 nucleotide sequence: TGTGCCAGCAGTAATACAGGCCAGCCCCAGCATTTT.

The V call is TRBV30, the J call TRBJ1-2, with 9 bases aligning to TRBD1. With V trimmed by 2 bases and J by 4 bases, 2 bases remained unmatched. This CDR3 contains 13 residues. The V gene's germline CDR1 is GTSNPN and CDR2 SVGIG (reference sequence). The CDR3 here is CAWSLGQGYGYTF. The CDR3 DNA sequence: TGTGCCTGGAGTCTGGGACAGGGCTATGGCTACACCTTC.

This sequence joins TRBV5-1 and TRBJ2-1; D might be TRBD2 (6 bases). The CDR3 contains 15 residues. Trimming took off 4 bases at V and 5 bases at J, with 16 bases between the two ends. CDR1 and CDR2 from the germline V gene are SGHRS and YFSETQ. The CDR3 DNA reads as TGCGCCAGCAGCGGGGGACTCCTGGTCGACAATGAGCAGTTCTTC. Encoded protein: CASSGGLLVDNEQFF. The whole variable domain, remainder taken from reference TRBV5-1 and TRBJ2-1, is KAGVTQTPRYLIKTRGQQVTLSCSPISGHRSVSWYQQTPGQGLQFLFEYFSETQRNKGNFPGRFSGRQFSNSRSEMNVSTLELGDSALYLCASSGGLLVDNEQFFGPGTRLTVL.